This TCR beta chain was recorded in a study of blood T cell repertoires in COVID-19. Whole-study context: COVID-19 samples, acute and convalescent, were from the United States, Italy and Spain.

Libraries were prepared by immunoSEQ multiplex PCR; TCRdb keeps only in-frame clonotypes and omits some of them. The data show some 78,000 clones, with around 89% seen just once and 12% held by the top ten. V shed 10 bases and J shed 2 bases, with 13 bases lying between them. CDR1 is LNHDA, CDR2 SQIVND, per germline (reference sequence). CDR3 length: 13 residues. What was sequenced was peripheral blood. The origin of this receptor is a man aged 65-85 years with active or convalescent COVID-19. J is TRBJ2-3 and V is TRBV19; TRBD1 might be the D (5 bases). The CDR3 spells CATTGRTTDTQYF. The CDR3 DNA reads TGTGCCACCACAGGCAGGACCACAGATACGCAGTATTTT.